Included here is one TCR beta chain sequence, with context. Antigen specificity is unknown. The data were taken from a study of T cell repertoires in ileal Crohn's disease. About the research overall: Under 40% were active smokers at surgery; median disease duration was approximately 7.3 years. Surgery for a complication: stricturing in roughly 61%, penetrating in about 40%.

TCRB immunosequencing input was about 0.55 micrograms of biopsy DNA per sample. Profiling relied on immunoSEQ multiplex PCR, and the TCRdb table lists in-frame clones only, not all of them. The sample carries more than 15,000 clones, about 60% recorded once. This CDR3 spans 15 amino acids. Trimming cost V 2 bases and J 7 bases; bases outside gene matches: 8. In germline, CDR1 is GTSNPN, CDR2 SVGIG (reference sequence). Broader study findings: Compared with non-smokers, active smokers at surgery showed more clonal expansions.

The sequenced sample was ileal tissue. This sequence joins TRBV30 and TRBJ1-6; 7 bases match TRBD1. The TCR originated in an adult with Crohn's disease. This CDR3 reads CAWSPRQGGNSPLHF. DNA of the CDR3: TGTGCCTGGAGTCCGCGACAGGGCGGGAATTCACCCCTCCACTTT.